The 23 T cell receptor beta chains below were found in one sample sequenced in a study of T cell repertoires in cytomegalovirus infection. Each CDR3 protein is one row after TCRdb ran MiXCR on the reads. In the table there are 200,000 to 300,000 distinct CDR3 sequences, approximately 8.3% of which are singletons. The sample consisted of PBMCs. The source of these receptors is a human donor in good health (CMV status not recorded). Some clones in this sample may be carry-over from other donors' samples.

The chain couples TRBV20-1 to TRBJ2-7; maybe TRBD1 (6 bases). The CDR3 contains 14 residues. Germline CDR1 reads DFQATT; CDR2 reads SNEGSKA (reference sequence). The ends were cut back, 0 bases at V and 5 bases at J, with 14 bases in the middle. The CDR3 sequence: CSARDVTGLNEQYF. The CDR3 bases are TGCAGTGCTAGAGATGTAACAGGGTTGAACGAGCAGTACTTC.

This clonotype has just a few counts. The gene calls are TRBV20-1 and TRBJ1-2, with D unresolved. With 6 bases removed from V and 4 bases from J, the gap between germline ends came to 12 bases. Germline V gives CDR1 DFQATT, CDR2 SNEGSKA (reference sequence). The CDR3 loop spans 12 amino acids. CDR3 DNA: TGCAGTGCAGAGGGAGCTGGCTATGGCTACACCTTC. Translation gives CSAEGAGYGYTF.

The CDR3, as DNA: TGCAGCGTTGTCTCCGGCGGGTCGAACACCGGGGAGCTGTTTTTT. Translated: CSVVSGGSNTGELFF. J is TRBJ2-2 and V is TRBV29-1; tentatively, D is TRBD2 (5 bases). The CDR3 is made up of 15 amino acids. The germline gives CDR1 SQVTM, CDR2 ANQGSEA. Trimming took off 4 bases at V and 0 bases at J, with 12 bases between the two ends.

This clonotype appeared many times. V gene TRBV7-2 combines with J gene TRBJ1-1; D is unclear. With 5 bases removed from V and 8 bases from J, the gap between germline ends came to 24 bases. This CDR3 comprises 16 residues. Germline values: CDR1 SGHTA, CDR2 FQGNSA. The CDR3 DNA reads TGTGCCAGCAGCCCGCTTGGAGGCCCCGGTCCCACAGAAGCTTTCTTT. Residues: CASSPLGGPGPTEAFF.

The chain carries TRBV7-8 and TRBJ2-7; 8 nucleotides align to TRBD1. The CDR3 is made up of 14 amino acids. J gave up 5 bases and V 5 bases, and 8 bases lay outside the gene matches. Germline V gives CDR1 SGHVS, CDR2 FQNEAQ. DNA of the CDR3: TGTGCCAGCAGCCCCTGGACAGGGACGAACGAGCAGTACTTC. Translating it yields CASSPWTGTNEQYF.

This clonotype was picked up many times. The J gene is TRBJ2-7, the V gene TRBV7-2, with D uncertain. The V end was cut by 3 bases, the J end by 5 bases, with 5 bases between. The CDR3 contains 11 residues. The germline CDR1 and CDR2 sequences are SGHTA and FQGNSA. CDR3: CASSFNNEQYF. CDR3 bases: TGTGCCAGCAGCTTCAACAACGAGCAGTACTTC.

Regarding this clonotype: This may be a read error: a much more frequent sequence differs by one nucleotide. The rearrangement links TRBV5-1 to TRBJ2-1, with D possibly being TRBD1 or TRBD2 (5 bases each). Germline CDR1 SGHRS, CDR2 YFSETQ. The CDR3 runs to 15 residues. This CDR3 is CTSSLEAGRYNEQFF. CDR3 sequence (DNA): TGCACCAGCAGCTTGGAGGCAGGGAGATACAATGAGCAGTTCTTC.

V usage is TRBV20-1 and J usage is TRBJ1-4; D ambiguous. V gave up 5 bases and J gave up 0 bases, with 10 bases separating them. The CDR3 spans 14 residues. CDR1 is DFQATT, CDR2 SNEGSKA, per germline (reference sequence). The CDR3 DNA follows: TGCAGTGCTGGGCCCTTGGCAACTAATGAAAAACTGTTTTTT. Translation gives CSAGPLATNEKLFF.

On this clonotype: A clone one base away is much larger, so this may be a read error. V is TRBV6-1 and J is TRBJ1-1, with 11 bases identical to TRBD1. Trimming removed 8 bases from V and 5 bases from J; junction bases left unmatched: 4. Germline CDR1 and CDR2: MNHNS and SASEGT. The CDR3 covers 13 residues. CDR3 region: CASDGQGATEAFF. Here the CDR3 DNA reads TGTGCCAGCGATGGACAGGGGGCGACTGAAGCTTTCTTT.

This clonotype appeared many times. The chain combines TRBV20-1 with TRBJ2-1; 14 bases match TRBD2. The CDR3 runs 17 residues. Germline CDR1 is DFQATT and CDR2 is SNEGSKA (reference sequence). The J segment lost 9 bases and the V segment lost 0 bases, leaving 10 bases of the junction unmatched. CDR3 nucleotide sequence: TGCAGTGCTAGAGATTTGCGACTAGCGGGAGGGCCGGGTGAGCAGTTCTTC. Amino acid sequence: CSARDLRLAGGPGEQFF.

This clonotype appeared many times. The gene calls are TRBV7-9 and TRBJ2-4, with 10 positions matching TRBD2. Trimming at V came to 0 bases and at J to 7 bases, leaving 12 bases not matched to a gene. The CDR3 loop spans 18 amino acids. Germline CDR1 SEHNR, CDR2 FQNEAQ (reference sequence). CDR3 DNA sequence: TGTGCCAGCAGCTTAGCCCCCCGAGCGGGAGGGCCCGCGAACATTCAGTACTTC. Its protein is CASSLAPRAGGPANIQYF. Using reference TRBV7-9 and TRBJ2-4 for the parts outside the CDR3, the full variable domain is DTGVSQNPRHKITKRGQNVTFRCDPISEHNRLYWYRQTLGQGPEFLTYFQNEAQLEKSRLLSDRFSAERPKGSFSTLEIQRTEQGDSAMYLCASSLAPRAGGPANIQYFGAGTRLSVL.

This clonotype was counted at least ten times. The chain combines TRBV7-2 with TRBJ1-1, with D possibly TRBD1 on 6 matching bases. The CDR3 runs to 13 residues. Trimming removed 5 bases from V and 4 bases from J, with 11 bases in between. Germline values: CDR1 SGHTA, CDR2 FQGNSA. The CDR3 DNA reads as TGTGCCAGCAGCCCCCAACAGGGCACTGAAGCTTTCTTT. Protein: CASSPQQGTEAFF.

Ten or more counts support this clonotype. The chain has TRBV7-2 and TRBJ2-7, with 10 bases that match TRBD1. Looked up from germline, CDR1 is SGHTA and CDR2 is FQGNSA. CDR3 size: 18 residues. V lost 2 bases to trimming and J lost 7 bases; unmatched junction nucleotides: 17. The chain's CDR3 is CASSLRGGPRDRGLEQYF. CDR3 nucleotides: TGTGCCAGCAGCTTAAGGGGGGGACCCCGGGACAGGGGATTAGAGCAGTACTTC.

This clonotype was counted many times. At one end, the junction sequence differs from germline, possibly due to a read error. The CDR3 spells CASSPGARYYF. The CDR3 bases are TGTGCCAGCAGCCCCGGGGCAAGATACTACTTC. The chain links TRBV7-2 to TRBJ2-1, with D perhaps given as TRBD1 or TRBD2 (5 bases each). Germline loops: CDR1 SGHTA, CDR2 FQGNSA. CDR3 size: 11 residues.

Many counts were recorded for this clonotype. DNA of the CDR3: TGTGCCAGCAGCCTAAGAGGACAGGACACTAATGAAAAACTGTTTTTT. Residues: CASSLRGQDTNEKLFF. The chain uses TRBV7-2 and TRBJ1-4; 7 nucleotides line up with TRBD1. The CDR3 has 16 amino acids. The V segment lost 5 bases and the J segment 2 bases; nucleotides outside the gene matches: 8. Per germline, CDR1 SGHTA and CDR2 FQGNSA.

This clonotype appeared many times. The chain's CDR3 is CASSSGVYDTEAFF. In nucleotides, the CDR3 is TGTGCCAGCAGCTCGGGAGTCTACGACACTGAAGCTTTCTTT. The genes are TRBV7-9 and TRBJ1-1; the D is unclear. CDR3 length equals 14 residues. The germline CDR1 and CDR2 sequences are SEHNR and FQNEAQ (reference sequence). Deletions cut 4 bases from V and 3 bases from J, with 12 bases between. Complete variable domain (other parts from reference TRBV7-9 and TRBJ1-1): DTGVSQNPRHKITKRGQNVTFRCDPISEHNRLYWYRQTLGQGPEFLTYFQNEAQLEKSRLLSDRFSAERPKGSFSTLEIQRTEQGDSAMYLCASSSGVYDTEAFFGQGTRLTVV.

This clonotype was recorded at least ten times. J is TRBJ2-7 and V is TRBV7-6, with D unclear. The CDR3 has 13 residues. Germline lookup yields CDR1 SGHVS and CDR2 FNYEAQ. Trimming left V 1 base short and J 2 bases short, with 6 bases between. As DNA, the CDR3 is TGTGCCAGCAGCTTAGTCTCCCCCTACGAGCAGTACTTC. Its translation is CASSLVSPYEQYF.

This clonotype was detected ten times or more. The chain combines TRBV19 with TRBJ2-1; 9 nucleotides match TRBD2. Trimming cost V 0 bases and J 4 bases; bases outside gene matches: 4. The CDR3 has 16 residues. CDR1 LNHDA and CDR2 SQIVND come from the germline V gene (reference sequence). The CDR3 DNA reads as TGTGCCAGTAGTATAGACACTAGCGGGCCTTACAATGAGCAGTTCTTC. Its translation: CASSIDTSGPYNEQFF.

This clonotype was observed many times. The genes are TRBV7-8 and TRBJ2-7; tentative D call: TRBD1 (5 bases). The CDR3 covers 14 residues. From germline, CDR1 is SGHVS and CDR2 FQNEAQ. Trimming took off 5 bases at V and 0 bases at J, with 11 bases between the two ends. The CDR3 is CASSKTTVSYEQYF. The CDR3, as DNA: TGTGCCAGCAGCAAAACGACAGTCTCCTACGAGCAGTACTTC.

This clonotype was picked up many times. The chain carries TRBV7-2 and TRBJ2-1; D not certain. Germline assignment: CDR1 SGHTA and CDR2 FQGNSA. V lost 0 bases and J 6 bases, leaving 12 bases between the germline ends. The CDR3 loop spans 15 amino acids. The CDR3 DNA sequence: TGTGCCAGCAGCTTAGCTTGGAATACGGGCAATGAGCAGTTCTTC. It yields the protein CASSLAWNTGNEQFF.

As for this clonotype: A much larger clone lies a single base off, so this may be a read error. The chain recombines TRBV12-3 or TRBV12-4 with TRBJ2-3; 8 nucleotides align to TRBD2. The CDR3 is 16 amino acids. V shed 8 bases, J shed 5 bases, and the junction held 15 bases outside the gene matches. In DNA, the CDR3 is TGTGCCAGCGGTGTTCGAGGCGGGGGGTTTAAAGATACGCAGTATTTT. It codes for CASGVRGGGFKDTQYF.

Ten or more counts support this clonotype. The chain carries TRBV24-1 and TRBJ2-5; TRBD1 aligns across 7 bases. There are 15 residues in the CDR3. The J segment lost 6 bases and the V segment lost 3 bases, leaving 9 bases of the junction unmatched. From germline, CDR1 is KGHDR and CDR2 SFDVKD. The CDR3 spells CATSDRTGDTKTQYF. The CDR3, as DNA: TGTGCCACCAGTGATCGGACAGGTGACACGAAGACCCAGTACTTC.

V is TRBV19 and J is TRBJ1-1, with 9 bases matching TRBD1. J lost 10 bases, V lost 8 bases, and 11 bases had no gene match. The CDR3 spans 13 residues. Looked up from germline, CDR1 is LNHDA and CDR2 is SQIVND (reference sequence). The CDR3 region is CASSDRGIGVAFF. The CDR3 bases are TGTGCCAGTTCGGACAGGGGAATCGGAGTAGCTTTCTTT.